The clone carrying this T cell receptor beta chain was observed a single time. This specimen comes from a study of blood T cell repertoires in COVID-19. For the study at large: The origin of the acute and convalescent COVID-19 samples was the United States, Italy and Spain. The cDNA or gDNA used as material had been derived from T cells, B-cell-depleted T cells, or PBMCs.

Some clones are missing from TCRdb's copy, which holds only in-frame ones; the method was immunoSEQ multiplex PCR. In the table there are tens of thousands of clones, roughly 82% of which are singletons. Sequenced sample: peripheral blood. The sequence derives from a woman of 80 years or more with acute or convalescent COVID-19.

The CDR3 protein is CASSSRDGRTQYF. The CDR3 region has the DNA TGTGCCAGCAGCTCGCGGGACGGACGGACCCAGTACTTC. The chain carries TRBV7-3 and TRBJ2-5; possibly TRBD2 for D (6 bases). The CDR3 length is 13 residues. CDR1 is SGHTA and CDR2 is FQGTGA in the germline V gene. Trimming cost V 4 bases and J 7 bases, with 13 bases left between them.